This T cell receptor beta chain was retrieved from a study of T cell repertoires in cytomegalovirus infection. On the study more broadly: Recently described HLA-C-restricted plus well-studied HLA-B-restricted CMV epitopes were used. Public TCR beta signatures provided an indication of both CMV infection and a matching HLA type. General study findings and limits: Predominance within the ex vivo response was attributable to HLA-C-restricted CMV-specific TCR beta clonotypes.

TCRdb re-called the reads with MiXCR, one entry per CDR3 protein. This table holds roughly 310,000 distinct CDR3 sequences, almost 30% found once. This clonotype was counted a single time. Its cognate antigen is unknown. V lost 6 bases and J lost 1; bases outside the gene matches: 5. The CDR3 consists of 14 residues. Looked up from germline, CDR1 is SQVTM and CDR2 is ANQGSEA. This sequence was found in a human donor in good health (CMV status not recorded). Some clones in this sample may be carry-over from other donors' samples. The specimen comprised cultured PBMCs, sampled from culture after CMV antigen stimulation. The chain has TRBV29-1 and TRBJ1-2; TRBD1 matches at 10 bases. The CDR3 bases are TGCAGCGTGGACAGGGACAGGGGTAACTATGGCTACACCTTC. It translates to CSVDRDRGNYGYTF.